One T cell receptor beta chain is described in this entry. This clone was seen a single time. Its antigen is unknown. Per-base quality was not reported, and no clone a single base away is much larger than it. The library was generated by the immunoSEQ multiplex PCR assay. For the multiplex PCR, a mixture combining 60 forward primers for TCR Vbeta segments and 13 reverse primers for TCR Jbeta segments was used. Amplification of the CDR3 region of rearranged TCR beta genes was performed with a multiplex PCR assay on genomic DNA. The amplified TCR beta libraries were sequenced on the Illumina HiSeq System as 87-base-pair reads. In the authors' own workflow: In a later analysis, some 80 million unique TCR beta chains were counted across the roughly 670 repertoires, and approximately 11 million of these chains were shared by at least two donors. Raw reads were error-corrected and collapsed into unique sequences with a nearest-neighbor algorithm that merged closely related sequences to remove PCR and sequencing errors. CDR3 sequences were aligned to IMGT reference sequences to assign V, D and J gene segments. For a sequence to be retained, a match of at least six nucleotides to both a V gene segment and a J gene segment was required. A rearrangement counted as productive if the CDR3 had no stop codons and remained in frame with V and J, and every other rearrangement counted as non-productive. CDR3 was defined according to IMGT convention as the region running from the second conserved V-encoded cysteine to the conserved J-encoded phenylalanine. The earlier analysis of some 580 of the donors excluded any sequence lacking an unambiguous match to a single V gene segment. An earlier analysis of a few hundred of the donors classified V segments as functional when productive rearrangements were above 56.7% and as segregating when the standard deviation between donors was above 5%. A statistical classification framework was developed to diagnose cytomegalovirus status using the catalog of TCR beta chain sequences. A later analysis assigned V and J genes by comparing TCR nucleotide sequences with IMGT/GENE-DB human TR gene sequences. The TCRdist pipeline was used in a later analysis to assign CDR3 sequences and most-parsimonious VDJ recombination scenarios. In a later analysis, each TCR beta chain was defined by its CDR3 amino acid sequence together with its V-gene family, and reads lacking a unique V-gene family were excluded. To address suspected cross-contamination and a sequencing artifact, a later analysis removed approximately 600 highly shared, low-generation-probability nucleotide sequences. In a later analysis, a clonal expansion index was calculated for each public chain from normalized within-repertoire ranks of inferred template counts. In a later analysis, generation probabilities were computed with a VDJ recombination model fitted to out-of-frame rearrangements, and the resulting probabilities were checked against IGoR. A later analysis scored TCR-TCR, TCR-HLA and TCR-CMV co-occurrence with hypergeometric tests, applying a repertoire-size bias correction to TCR pairs. In a later analysis, false discovery rates were estimated by permuting HLA or CMV assignments 20 times. In a later analysis, co-occurring TCRs were grouped with DBSCAN, and TCRdist sequence similarity was added when clustering was performed within HLA-allele-positive subsets. Co-occurrence clustering excluded repertoires with fewer than 30,000 or more than 120,000 public chains, plus five with anomalous nucleotide sharing. Entries here come from immuneACCESS through TCRdb and include only in-frame sequences with V and J called. Some clones fail to appear in such tables; in the studies checked, an unresolved V gene covers under half of the shortfall, and the cause of the remainder is unknown. The V and J calls and clone size were taken over from that table, and D and trimming were inferred from the DNA. The sample data list 150,000 to 250,000 clones, and around 76% of these were observed just once. The ten most abundant clones make up less than 2% of the sample.

This record belongs to a study of cytomegalovirus exposure and HLA in healthy donors (dated by TCRdb to about 2017). For the wider study: According to an earlier analysis of 587 of the donors, about 179 million T cells yielded 117 million unique TCR beta sequences and less than 300 Gb of sequence data. An early release covering roughly 640 HLA-typed donors comprised about 300 gigabases of sequencing data and roughly 85 million unique TCR sequences. Of the roughly 400 genotyped donors, less than 90% were placed in the genetic ancestry cluster associated with self-reported Caucasian donors. The study was designed to test whether signatures of past pathogen exposure could be identified by cataloging public T cell receptors. Using immunosequencing, the study profiled T cell repertoires from about 610 subjects and related those repertoires to cytomegalovirus serostatus. In addition to the first cohort of around 670 subjects, a separate validation cohort of 120 different subjects was used. High-throughput TCR immunosequencing, statistical association of individual TCRs with disease status, and machine learning were combined to predict cytomegalovirus infection status. A later analysis re-examined previously published TCR beta repertoires from hundreds of donors and added high-resolution HLA genotyping to investigate patterns of TCR occurrence. In the later analysis, no new phenotypic data were used to find candidate immune exposures; instead, reliance was placed on TCR beta sequences and their occurrence across donors. To decide whether each TCR beta V gene segment behaved as functional or pseudogenic, an earlier analysis of some 570 of the donors relied on high-throughput TCR beta sequencing. Donor age, sex, ethnicity and CMV serostatus were compiled together with the repertoire data. A later genetic analysis took genome-wide SNP genotypes for about three fifths of the roughly 700 donors and used that subset as a discovery cohort. Every repertoire in the discovery cohort had been generated on one and the same sequencing platform. Class I and class II HLA loci were covered by the typing at four-digit resolution. The number of typed donors differed by locus: about 620-640 for A, B, C, DRB1 and DQB1; 500 to 550 for DQA1; fewer than 610 for DPA1; and around 490 for DPB1. Five DR-DQ haplotypes were treated as single units for association and clustering because of strong linkage in the cohort. On average, roughly 250,000 unique TCR beta nucleotide sequences were sequenced per donor among 300 to 500 genotyped donors of the cohort, with 15% to 20% of those sequences being non-productive. Study-level results and caveats: The presence/absence analyses assumed that sequencing depth was roughly uniform across donors, and that assumption may not be true. In an earlier analysis of 587 of the donors, most TCR beta V segments were observed in productive rearrangements about 90% or about 30% of the time, broadly matching IMGT annotations. In a later genetic analysis, fewer N-insertions in productive TCRs were reported among donors in an Asian-associated ancestry cluster than the 666-donor mean. The earlier analysis of approximately 590 of the donors excluded some 15 rarely observed V segments, including chromosome 9 orphons, because counts were too low. In vitro tests confirmed that three of the cytomegalovirus-associated TCR beta chains recognize cytomegalovirus antigens. According to a later analysis, parvovirus B19, influenza, CMV and Epstein-Barr virus appeared linked to several top co-occurrence clusters. Some IMGT-functional V segments, including TRBV6-2 and TRBV6-3, could not be told apart with the 87-base-pair reads, so those segments were excluded. For the cohort, immune exposure information was limited to CMV serostatus. Linkage disequilibrium might explain the correlated functional status among segregating V segments, but an unknown experimental factor could not be ruled out. In a later analysis, HLA-associated TCR beta chains were found to be more clonally expanded and to have lower generation probabilities than equally common non-associated chains. V-gene and J-gene trimming of TCR beta chains was associated with a missense DCLRE1C variant in a later genetic analysis, and the association was replicated in an independent cohort. Because HLA typing was unavailable for some donors at each locus, only the typed subset was used in association tests. When HLA alleles, especially DR and DQ, strongly co-occurred, attributing TCR associations to individual alleles was difficult. The classifier was reported to diagnose cytomegalovirus status with high specificity and sensitivity in both the original cohort and the validation cohort. According to a later analysis, TCR association rates differed among HLA loci, with DRB1 alleles showing the most associated TCRs and HLA-C alleles showing the fewest. In this cohort, only TCR beta chains were sequenced, and detectable features were limited by the absence of alpha or paired-chain data. A further reported finding was that TCR beta sequences accurately predicted the HLA-A and HLA-B alleles for most subjects in the first cohort. According to a later analysis, most CMV-associated TCR beta chains appeared to be HLA-restricted, and the HLA associations seemed to be driven largely by CMV exposure. The authors suggested that the approach could potentially be generalized to other disease states and immunological phenotypes. A cluster of highly shared sequence variants was judged likely to be a technical artifact of the sequencing pipeline. Across donors, most TCR sequences were observed very rarely, whereas some public TCRs were present in many individuals. The study listed 164 TCR beta chains as associated with cytomegalovirus. In a later analysis, around 17,000 TCR beta sequences were associated with specific HLA alleles at a false discovery rate of 0.05.

Taken from the germline V gene, the CDR1 and CDR2 loops are SNHLY and FYNNEI. The germline V and J ends show losses of 6 bases and 6 bases respectively, and no gene match explains 2 bases of the junction. Measured from the cysteine to the phenylalanine, the CDR3 is 13 residues long. The only DNA kept is the CDR3, 39 bases in frame from the first base. The cohort consisted of 650 to 700 healthy bone marrow donors. At the time of sampling, all cohort members were nominally healthy, though unrecorded immune exposures were likely present. The donor tested CMV seronegative and was one of the 352 seronegative cohort members. A peripheral blood sample was collected from each donor, and TCR beta sequencing was performed on peripheral blood mononuclear cells. The Qiagen DNeasy Blood Extraction Kit was used to extract genomic DNA from the blood cell samples.

Source material: PBMCs. The receptor was derived from a man younger than 45 in good health and CMV-seronegative. The receptor chain draws on TRBV2 and TRBJ2-1; a stretch of 10 junction bases matches TRBD1. The DNA reads TGTGCCAGCAGGGGACAGGGGTCCAATGAGCAGTTCTTC. Its protein is CASRGQGSNEQFF.